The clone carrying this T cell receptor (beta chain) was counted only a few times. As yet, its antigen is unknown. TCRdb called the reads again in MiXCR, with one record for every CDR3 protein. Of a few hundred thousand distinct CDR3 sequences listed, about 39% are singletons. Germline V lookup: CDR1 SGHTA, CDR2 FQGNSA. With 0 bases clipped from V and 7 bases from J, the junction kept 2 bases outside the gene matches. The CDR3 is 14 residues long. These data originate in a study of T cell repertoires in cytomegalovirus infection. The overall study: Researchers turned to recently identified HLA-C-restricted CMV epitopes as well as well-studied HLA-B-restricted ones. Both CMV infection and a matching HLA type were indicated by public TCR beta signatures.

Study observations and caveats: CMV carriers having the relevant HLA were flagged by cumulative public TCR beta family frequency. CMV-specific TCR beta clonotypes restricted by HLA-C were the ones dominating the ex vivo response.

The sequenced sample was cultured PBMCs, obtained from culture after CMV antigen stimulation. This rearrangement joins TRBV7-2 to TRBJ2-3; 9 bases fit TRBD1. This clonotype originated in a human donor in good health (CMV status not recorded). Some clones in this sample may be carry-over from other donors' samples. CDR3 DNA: TGTGCCAGCAGCTTAGCGGGACAGGGCTATACGCAGTATTTT. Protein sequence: CASSLAGQGYTQYF.